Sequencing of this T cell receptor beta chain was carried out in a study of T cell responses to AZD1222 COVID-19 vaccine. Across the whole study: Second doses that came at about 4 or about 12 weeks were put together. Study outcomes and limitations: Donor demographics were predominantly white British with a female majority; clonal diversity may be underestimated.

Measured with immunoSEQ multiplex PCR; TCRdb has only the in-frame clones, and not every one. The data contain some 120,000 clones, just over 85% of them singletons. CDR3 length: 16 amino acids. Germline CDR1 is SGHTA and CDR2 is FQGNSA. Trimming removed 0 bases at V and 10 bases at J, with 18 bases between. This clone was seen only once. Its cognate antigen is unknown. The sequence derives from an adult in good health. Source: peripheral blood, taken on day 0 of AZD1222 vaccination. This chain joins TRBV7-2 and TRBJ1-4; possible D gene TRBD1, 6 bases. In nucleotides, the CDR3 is TGTGCCAGCAGCTTAGCGGGAACAGGGTCTGGTGTAAAACTGTTTTTT. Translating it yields CASSLAGTGSGVKLFF.